This T cell receptor (beta chain) came from a study of OX40 agonist ivuxolimab in advanced cancers. Whole-study context: Patients were given ivuxolimab, an antibody that agonizes OX40 (CD134).

Patients who had autoimmune disease history or got systemic immunosuppression were left out. A remark on this clone: As yet, its antigen is unknown.

Sequencing used immunoSEQ multiplex PCR; TCRdb keeps in-frame clones, though not all of them. The data contain about 100,000 clones, 87% of them singletons. The CDR3 is 19 residues long. Trimming cost V 4 bases and J 7 bases; bases outside gene matches: 19. Broader study findings: Antigen specificity of clonally expanded peripheral T cells was not established.

The source was CD4+ or CD8+ T cells sorted from blood, collected in a trial of the OX40 agonist ivuxolimab. The chain recombines TRBV6-7 with TRBJ2-1; 10 bases are shared with TRBD2. TRBV6-7 is known as an ORF, though its function is uncertain. This clonotype was obtained from an adult with an advanced solid tumor such as melanoma, head and neck, liver or kidney cancer. The DNA for the CDR3 is TGTGCCAGCAGTTCCGCCGGGACTAGCGCTACGGAGGGTAAGAATGAGCAGTTCTTC. It specifies CASSSAGTSATEGKNEQFF.